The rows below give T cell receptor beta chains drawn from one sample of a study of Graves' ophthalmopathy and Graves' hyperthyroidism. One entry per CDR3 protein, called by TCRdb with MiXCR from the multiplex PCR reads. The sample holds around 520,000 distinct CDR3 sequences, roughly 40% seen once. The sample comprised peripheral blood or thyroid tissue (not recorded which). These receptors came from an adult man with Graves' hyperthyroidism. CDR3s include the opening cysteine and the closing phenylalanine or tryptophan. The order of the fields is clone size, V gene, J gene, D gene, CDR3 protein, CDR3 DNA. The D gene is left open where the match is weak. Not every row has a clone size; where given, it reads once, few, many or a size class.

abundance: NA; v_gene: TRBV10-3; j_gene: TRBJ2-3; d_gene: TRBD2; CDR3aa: CAISEGAGAGSTDTQYF; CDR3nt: TGTGCCATCAGTGAGGGGGCGGGAGCGGGGAGCACAGATACGCAGTATTTT
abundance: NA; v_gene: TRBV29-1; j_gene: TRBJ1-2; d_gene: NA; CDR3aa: CSVAPGGGYTF; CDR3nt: TGCAGCGTTGCGCCGGGGGGTGGCTACACCTTC
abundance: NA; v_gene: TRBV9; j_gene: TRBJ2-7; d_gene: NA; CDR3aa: CASSVLGGGAGEQYF; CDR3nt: TGTGCCAGCAGCGTATTGGGCGGTGGGGCCGGTGAGCAGTACTTC
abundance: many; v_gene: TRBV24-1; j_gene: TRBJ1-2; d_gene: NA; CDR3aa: CATSDQTDSYGYTF; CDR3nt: TGTGCCACCAGTGATCAGACGGACAGTTATGGCTACACCTTC
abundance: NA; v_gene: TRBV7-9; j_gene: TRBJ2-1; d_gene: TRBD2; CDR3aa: CASSLLAGQYNEQFF; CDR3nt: TGTGCCAGCAGCTTACTAGCGGGGCAATACAATGAGCAGTTCTTC
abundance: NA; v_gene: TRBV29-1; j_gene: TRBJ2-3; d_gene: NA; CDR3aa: CSLRTSTDTQYF; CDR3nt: TGCAGCCTCCGGACTAGCACAGATACGCAGTATTTT
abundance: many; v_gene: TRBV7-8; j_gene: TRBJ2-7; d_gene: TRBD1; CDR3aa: CASSTRSGQRYEQYF; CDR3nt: TGTGCCAGCAGCACACGGTCGGGACAGAGATACGAGCAGTACTTC
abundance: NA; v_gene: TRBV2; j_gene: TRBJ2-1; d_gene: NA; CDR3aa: CASLRARDEQFF; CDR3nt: TGTGCCAGCCTCCGGGCCAGAGATGAGCAGTTCTTC
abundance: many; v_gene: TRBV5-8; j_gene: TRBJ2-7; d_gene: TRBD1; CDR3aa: CASSGNRGHEQYF; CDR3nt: TGTGCCAGCAGCGGCAACAGGGGCCACGAGCAGTACTTC
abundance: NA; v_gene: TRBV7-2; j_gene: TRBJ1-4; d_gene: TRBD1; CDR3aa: CASSFTGTATKKLFF; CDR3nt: TGTGCCAGCAGCTTTACAGGGACAGCGACGAAAAAACTGTTTTTT
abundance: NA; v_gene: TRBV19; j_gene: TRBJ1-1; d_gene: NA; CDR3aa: CASTPDSFMNTEAFF; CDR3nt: TGTGCCAGTACCCCCGACAGTTTCATGAACACTGAAGCTTTCTTT
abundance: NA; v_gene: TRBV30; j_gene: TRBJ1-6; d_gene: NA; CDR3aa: CAWRRNRNDNSPLHF; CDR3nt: TGTGCCTGGAGACGGAACAGGAACGATAATTCACCCCTCCACTTT
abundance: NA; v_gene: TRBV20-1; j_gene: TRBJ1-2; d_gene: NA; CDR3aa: CSATTGIYGYTF; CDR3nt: TGCAGTGCCACCACAGGGATTTATGGCTACACCTTC
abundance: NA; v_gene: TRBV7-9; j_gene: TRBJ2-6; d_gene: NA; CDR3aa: CASSHPRPPAAGANVLTF; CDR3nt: TGTGCCAGCAGCCACCCCCGTCCCCCAGCGGCAGGGGCCAACGTCCTGACTTTC
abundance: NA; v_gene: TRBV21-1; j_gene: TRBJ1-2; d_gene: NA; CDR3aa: CASSIIGTGFNGYTF; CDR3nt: TGTGCCAGCAGCATCATCGGTACAGGATTTAATGGCTACACCTTC
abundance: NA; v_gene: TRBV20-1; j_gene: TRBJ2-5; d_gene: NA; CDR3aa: CSARPLVLLSQETQYF; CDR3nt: TGCAGTGCTCGACCTCTAGTTCTTCTCTCTCAAGAGACCCAGTACTTC
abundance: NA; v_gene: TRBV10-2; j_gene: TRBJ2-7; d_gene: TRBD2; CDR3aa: CASSESGEGGEQYF; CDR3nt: TGCGCCAGCAGTGAGTCCGGGGAGGGAGGGGAGCAGTACTTC
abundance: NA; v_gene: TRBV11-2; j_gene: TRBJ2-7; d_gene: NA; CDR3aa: CASSLVGGSGYEQYF; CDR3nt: TGTGCCAGCAGCTTAGTCGGTGGCAGCGGCTACGAGCAGTACTTC
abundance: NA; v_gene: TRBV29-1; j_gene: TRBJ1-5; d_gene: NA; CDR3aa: CSVEDSSNQPQHF; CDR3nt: TGCAGCGTTGAAGACAGTAGCAATCAGCCCCAGCATTTT
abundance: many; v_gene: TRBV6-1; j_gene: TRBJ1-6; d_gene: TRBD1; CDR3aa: CASNRGNSPLHF; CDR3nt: TGTGCCAGCAACAGGGGGAATTCACCCCTCCACTTT
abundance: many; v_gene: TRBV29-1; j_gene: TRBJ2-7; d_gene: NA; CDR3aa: CSVGFIYEQYF; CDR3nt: TGCAGCGTTGGTTTTATCTACGAGCAGTACTTC
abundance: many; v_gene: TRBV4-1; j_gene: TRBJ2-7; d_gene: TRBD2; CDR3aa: CASSQDAGGSYEQYF; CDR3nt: TGCGCCAGCAGCCAAGATGCGGGAGGGTCCTACGAGCAGTACTTC
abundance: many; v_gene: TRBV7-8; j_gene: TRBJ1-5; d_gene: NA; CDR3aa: CASSPGTLQPQHF; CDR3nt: TGTGCCAGCAGCCCGGGGACCCTACAGCCCCAGCATTTT
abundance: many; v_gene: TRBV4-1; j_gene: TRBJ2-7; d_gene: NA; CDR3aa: CASSSQGEGEQYF; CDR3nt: TGCGCCAGCAGCTCACAGGGAGAGGGCGAGCAGTACTTC
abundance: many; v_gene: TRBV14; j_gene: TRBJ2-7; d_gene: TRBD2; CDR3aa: CASSLGTSGRSTYEQYF; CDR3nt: TGTGCCAGCAGCCTCGGGACTAGCGGGAGATCGACCTACGAGCAGTACTTC
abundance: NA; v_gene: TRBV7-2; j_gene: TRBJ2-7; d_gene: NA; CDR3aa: CASSTPLNYEQYF; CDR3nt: TGTGCCAGCAGCACCCCTTTAAATTACGAGCAGTACTTC
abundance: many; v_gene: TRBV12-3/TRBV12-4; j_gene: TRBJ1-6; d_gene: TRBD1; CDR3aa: CASRGQGDSPLHF; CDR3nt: TGTGCCAGCAGGGGACAGGGTGATTCACCCCTCCACTTT